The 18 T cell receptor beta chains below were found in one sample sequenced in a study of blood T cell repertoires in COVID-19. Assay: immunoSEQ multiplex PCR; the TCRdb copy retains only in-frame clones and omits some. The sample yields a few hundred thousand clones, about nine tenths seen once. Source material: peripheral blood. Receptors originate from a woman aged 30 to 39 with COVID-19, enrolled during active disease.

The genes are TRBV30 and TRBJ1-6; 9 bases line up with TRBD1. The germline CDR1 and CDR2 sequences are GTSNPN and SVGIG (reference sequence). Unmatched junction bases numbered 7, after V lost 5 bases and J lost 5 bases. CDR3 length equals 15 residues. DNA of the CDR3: TGTGCCTGGGGCTACGGGACAGGGAATAATTCACCCCTCCACTTT. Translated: CAWGYGTGNNSPLHF.

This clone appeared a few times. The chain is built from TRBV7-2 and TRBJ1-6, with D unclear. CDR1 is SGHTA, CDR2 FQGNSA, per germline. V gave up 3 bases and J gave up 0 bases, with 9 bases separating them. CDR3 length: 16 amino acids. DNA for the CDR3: TGTGCCAGCAGCTTTCGAGGGAGCTCCTATAATTCACCCCTCCACTTT. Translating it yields CASSFRGSSYNSPLHF.

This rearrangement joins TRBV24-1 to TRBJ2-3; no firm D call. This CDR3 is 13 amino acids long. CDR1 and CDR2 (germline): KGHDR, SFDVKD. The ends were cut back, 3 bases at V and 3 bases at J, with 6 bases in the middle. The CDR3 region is CATSDPRTDTQYF. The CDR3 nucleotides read TGTGCCACCAGTGATCCGCGGACAGATACGCAGTATTTT.

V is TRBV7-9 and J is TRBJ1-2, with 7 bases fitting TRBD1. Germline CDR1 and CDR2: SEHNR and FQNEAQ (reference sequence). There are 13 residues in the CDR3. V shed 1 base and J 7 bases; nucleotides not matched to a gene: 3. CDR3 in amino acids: CASSLETGSGYTF. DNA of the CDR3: TGTGCCAGCAGCTTAGAGACAGGGAGTGGCTACACCTTC.

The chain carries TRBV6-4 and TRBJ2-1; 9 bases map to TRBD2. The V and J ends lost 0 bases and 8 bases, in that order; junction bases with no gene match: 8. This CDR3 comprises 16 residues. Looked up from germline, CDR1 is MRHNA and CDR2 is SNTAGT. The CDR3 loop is CASSDSWREGRDEQFF. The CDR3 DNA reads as TGTGCCAGCAGTGACTCGTGGCGGGAGGGCCGAGATGAGCAGTTCTTC.

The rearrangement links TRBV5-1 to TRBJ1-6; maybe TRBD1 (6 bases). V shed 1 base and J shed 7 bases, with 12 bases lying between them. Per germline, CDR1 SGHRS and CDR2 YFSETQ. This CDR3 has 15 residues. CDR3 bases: TGCGCCAGCAGCTTGACAGGGACGGAAAATTCACCCCTCCACTTT. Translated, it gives CASSLTGTENSPLHF.

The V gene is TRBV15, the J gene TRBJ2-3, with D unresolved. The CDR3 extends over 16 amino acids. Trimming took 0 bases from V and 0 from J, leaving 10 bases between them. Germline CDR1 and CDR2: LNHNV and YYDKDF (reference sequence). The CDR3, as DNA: TGTGCCACCAGCAGAGATCGGGTTTCTAGCACAGATACGCAGTATTTT. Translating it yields CATSRDRVSSTDTQYF. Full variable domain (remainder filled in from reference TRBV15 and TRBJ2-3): DAMVIQNPRYQVTQFGKPVTLSCSQTLNHNVMYWYQQKSSQAPKLLFHYYDKDFNNEADTPDNFQSRRPNTSFCFLDIRSPGLGDTAMYLCATSRDRVSSTDTQYFGPGTRLTVL.

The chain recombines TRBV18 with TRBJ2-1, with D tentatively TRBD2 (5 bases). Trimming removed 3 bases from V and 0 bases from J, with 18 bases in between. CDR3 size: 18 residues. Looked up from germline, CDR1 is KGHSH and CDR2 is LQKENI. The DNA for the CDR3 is TGTGCCAGCTCACCCTGGACTCGTGGTTCGAGCTCCTACAATGAGCAGTTCTTC. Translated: CASSPWTRGSSSYNEQFF. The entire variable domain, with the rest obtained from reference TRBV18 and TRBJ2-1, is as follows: NAGVMQNPRHLVRRRGQEARLRCSPMKGHSHVYWYRQLPEEGLKFMVYLQKENIIDESGMPKERFSAEFPKEGPSILRIQQVVRGDSAAYFCASSPWTRGSSSYNEQFFGPGTRLTVL.

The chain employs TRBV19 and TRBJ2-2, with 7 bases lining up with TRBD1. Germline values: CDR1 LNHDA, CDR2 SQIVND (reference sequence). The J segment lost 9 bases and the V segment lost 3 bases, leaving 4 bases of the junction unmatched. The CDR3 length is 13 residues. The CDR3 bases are TGTGCCAGTAGTATTCCGGGACAGAGGGAGCTGTTTTTT. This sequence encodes CASSIPGQRELFF.

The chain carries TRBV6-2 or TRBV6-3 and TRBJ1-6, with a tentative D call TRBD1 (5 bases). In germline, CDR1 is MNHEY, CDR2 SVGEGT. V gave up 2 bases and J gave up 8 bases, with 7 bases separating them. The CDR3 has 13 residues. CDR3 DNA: TGTGCCAGCAGTTACAGGGGTGATTCACCCCTCCACTTT. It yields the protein CASSYRGDSPLHF.

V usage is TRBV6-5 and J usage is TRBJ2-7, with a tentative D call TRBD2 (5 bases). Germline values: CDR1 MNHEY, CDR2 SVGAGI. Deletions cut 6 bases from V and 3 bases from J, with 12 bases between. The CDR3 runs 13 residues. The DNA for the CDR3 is TGTGCCAGCAGCCGGGGTTTATTCTACGAGCAGTACGTC. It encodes CASSRGLFYEQYV.

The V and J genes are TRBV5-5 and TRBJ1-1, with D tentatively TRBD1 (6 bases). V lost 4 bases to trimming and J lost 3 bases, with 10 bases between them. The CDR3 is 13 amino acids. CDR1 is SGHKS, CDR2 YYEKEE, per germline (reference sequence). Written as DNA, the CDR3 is TGTGCCAGCAGCCTACAGGGCGACACTGAAGCTTTCTTT. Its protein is CASSLQGDTEAFF.

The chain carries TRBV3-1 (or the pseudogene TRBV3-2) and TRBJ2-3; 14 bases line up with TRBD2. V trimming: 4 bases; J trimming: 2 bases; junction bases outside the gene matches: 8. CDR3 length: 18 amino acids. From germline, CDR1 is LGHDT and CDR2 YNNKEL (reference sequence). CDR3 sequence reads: CASSPYGGLAGVTDTQYF. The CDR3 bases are TGTGCCAGCAGCCCCTACGGGGGACTAGCGGGGGTCACAGATACGCAGTATTTT.

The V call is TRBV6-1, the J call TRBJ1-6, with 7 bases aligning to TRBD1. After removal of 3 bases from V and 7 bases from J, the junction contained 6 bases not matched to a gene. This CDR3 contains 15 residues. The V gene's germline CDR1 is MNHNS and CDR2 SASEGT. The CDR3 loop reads CASSDPTGKNSPLHF. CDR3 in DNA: TGTGCCAGCAGTGACCCGACAGGGAAAAATTCACCCCTCCACTTT.

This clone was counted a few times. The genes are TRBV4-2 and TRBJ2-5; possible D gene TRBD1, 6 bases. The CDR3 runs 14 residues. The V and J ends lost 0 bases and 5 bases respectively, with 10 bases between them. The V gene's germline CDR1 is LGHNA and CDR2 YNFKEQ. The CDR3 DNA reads TGTGCCAGCAGCCAAGAAAACAGGGTTGAGACCCAGTACTTC. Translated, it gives CASSQENRVETQYF.

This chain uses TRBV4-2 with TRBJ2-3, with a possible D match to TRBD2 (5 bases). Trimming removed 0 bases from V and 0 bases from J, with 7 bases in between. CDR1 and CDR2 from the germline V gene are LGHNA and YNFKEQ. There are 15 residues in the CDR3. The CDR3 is CASSQDRTSTDTQYF. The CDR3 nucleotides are TGTGCCAGCAGCCAAGATCGGACTAGCACAGATACGCAGTATTTT.

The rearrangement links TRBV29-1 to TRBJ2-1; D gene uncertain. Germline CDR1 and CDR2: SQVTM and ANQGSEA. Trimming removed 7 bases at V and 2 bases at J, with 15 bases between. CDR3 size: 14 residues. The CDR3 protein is CSAPGVSAYNEQFF. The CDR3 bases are TGCAGCGCCCCCGGAGTGTCGGCCTACAATGAGCAGTTCTTC.

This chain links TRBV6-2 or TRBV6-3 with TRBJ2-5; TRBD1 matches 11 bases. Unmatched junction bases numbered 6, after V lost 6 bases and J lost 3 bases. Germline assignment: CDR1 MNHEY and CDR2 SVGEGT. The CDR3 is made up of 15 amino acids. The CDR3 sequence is CASSDLGQGEETQYF. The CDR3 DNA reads TGTGCCAGCAGCGACCTGGGACAGGGGGAAGAGACCCAGTACTTC.